Each of the 26 T cell receptor beta chains below was sequenced from the same sample in a study of shared clonotypes between healthy human individuals (dated by TCRdb to 2020 to 2022). CD8 naive samples were CD45RO-negative cells positively selected for CCR7, giving a CD45RA+CCR7+ population that excluded TemRA cells. The protocol used for the library was the immunoSEQ multiplex PCR assay. TCRdb mirrors the immuneACCESS table, restricted to in-frame sequences. Some clones are absent from its copies; in checked studies, under half trace to an unresolved V gene, and the reason for the others is unknown. Across this sample there are some 1,900,000 clones, with about 95% seen only once. The ten largest make up 0.95% to 1.5% of the sample. Sequencing was done on a sample of naive CD8+ T cells sorted from blood. What the cell subset or site label conveys for this sample: CD45RA+CCR7+. These receptors came from a man younger than 35 in good health.

The genes are TRBV7-9 and TRBJ2-7; a possible D gene is TRBD1 (6 bases). Trimming cost V 4 bases and J 1 base, with 14 bases left between them. Germline lookup yields CDR1 SEHNR and CDR2 FQNEAQ (reference sequence). This CDR3 spans 15 amino acids. The CDR3 region has the DNA TGTGCCAGCAGCTCACCGGGACAATTTTCCTACGAGCAGTACTTC. Amino acids: CASSSPGQFSYEQYF.

The J gene is TRBJ2-7, the V gene TRBV7-9; TRBD2 matches at 11 bases. The CDR3 runs to 18 residues. J lost 0 bases, V lost 5 bases, and 12 bases had no gene match. Germline V gene data show CDR1 as SEHNR and CDR2 as FQNEAQ (reference sequence). In DNA, the CDR3 is TGTGCCAGCAGCAACCCCGGGGGACTAGCGGCCGTCTCCTACGAGCAGTACTTC. Translating gives CASSNPGGLAAVSYEQYF.

V gene TRBV7-8 combines with J gene TRBJ1-2, with a weak D call TRBD1 (5 bases). The CDR3 has 15 amino acids. Trimming shortened V by 0 bases and J by 4 bases, and 12 bases separated the two germline ends. Per the germline V gene, CDR1 is SGHVS and CDR2 is FQNEAQ. The CDR3, as DNA: TGTGCCAGCAGCTTAGCCCCCGGGACCCTCTATGGCTACACCTTC. Translated: CASSLAPGTLYGYTF.

The chain has TRBV5-4 and TRBJ1-2; tentative D call: TRBD1 (6 bases). Per the germline V gene, CDR1 is SGHNT and CDR2 is YYREEE (reference sequence). Trimming shortened V by 4 bases and J by 6 bases, and 16 bases separated the two germline ends. CDR3 length: 14 residues. The CDR3 loop is CASSPGAAGDGYTF. Written as DNA, the CDR3 is TGTGCCAGCAGCCCGGGGGCCGCAGGGGATGGCTACACCTTC.

The V and J genes are TRBV27 and TRBJ2-7; the match to TRBD2 covers 11 bases. V lost 4 bases, J lost 4 bases, and 3 bases stayed unmatched. CDR1 and CDR2 from the germline V gene are MNHEY and SMNVEV (reference sequence). The CDR3 is 14 residues long. In DNA form, the CDR3 reads TGTGCCAGCAGTTACCGACTAGCGGGGTACGAGCAGTACTTC. Its translation: CASSYRLAGYEQYF.

The V gene is TRBV27, the J gene TRBJ2-1; D gene unclear. This CDR3 has 15 residues. From germline, CDR1 is MNHEY and CDR2 SMNVEV (reference sequence). The ends were cut back, 5 bases at V and 0 bases at J, with 11 bases in the middle. This CDR3 reads CASSLQQSSYNEQFF. Here the CDR3 DNA reads TGTGCCAGCAGTCTACAGCAGAGCTCCTACAATGAGCAGTTCTTC.

J is TRBJ2-1 and V is TRBV6-5, with 12 bases matching TRBD2. The CDR3 is made up of 15 amino acids. CDR1 and CDR2 (germline): MNHEY, SVGAGI. The J segment lost 5 bases and the V segment lost 6 bases, leaving 5 bases of the junction unmatched. The CDR3 region is CASSRLAGADNEQFF. CDR3 bases: TGTGCCAGCAGCCGACTAGCGGGGGCCGACAATGAGCAGTTCTTC.

The CDR3 DNA sequence: TGTGCCAGCAGCTGGACAGGGGGCTCTGAAGCTTTCTTT. Amino acid sequence: CASSWTGGSEAFF. The V gene is TRBV7-9, the J gene TRBJ1-1; 11 bases fit TRBD1. The CDR3 consists of 13 residues. V lost 4 bases and J lost 6; bases outside the gene matches: 1. The germline gives CDR1 SEHNR, CDR2 FQNEAQ (reference sequence).

CDR3 sequence reads: CASSSPYWEQFF. The CDR3 DNA is TGTGCCAGCAGCTCCCCCTATTGGGAGCAGTTCTTC. V usage is TRBV6-5 and J usage is TRBJ2-1; unclear D gene. The CDR3 totals 12 residues. Trimming took off 6 bases at V and 10 bases at J, with 13 bases between the two ends. Per the germline V gene, CDR1 is MNHEY and CDR2 is SVGAGI.

The V and J genes are TRBV9 and TRBJ1-1, with D perhaps matching TRBD1 (6 bases). This CDR3 is built from 14 residues. V was pared by 6 bases and J by 1 base, with 13 bases between. The germline gives CDR1 SGDLS, CDR2 YYNGEE. The CDR3 bases are TGTGCCAGCAACCTAGGGGACACGAACACTGAAGCTTTCTTT. This translates into CASNLGDTNTEAFF. Complete variable domain (other parts from reference TRBV9 and TRBJ1-1): DSGVTQTPKHLITATGQRVTLRCSPRSGDLSVYWYQQSLDQGLQFLIQYYNGEERAKGNILERFSAQQFPDLHSELNLSSLELGDSALYFCASNLGDTNTEAFFGQGTRLTVV.

This chain uses TRBV6-5 with TRBJ2-3; TRBD2 might be the D (7 bases). The CDR3 runs to 16 residues. Germline V gene data show CDR1 as MNHEY and CDR2 as SVGAGI. Trimming took 2 bases from V and 2 from J, leaving 14 bases between them. CDR3 coding DNA: TGTGCCAGCAGTTACGATGGCGGGGGCCCCACAGATACGCAGTATTTT. As protein: CASSYDGGGPTDTQYF.

The V call is TRBV27, the J call TRBJ2-7; TRBD2 matches at 10 bases. V lost 5 bases and J lost 4; bases outside the gene matches: 8. The CDR3 is made up of 15 amino acids. In germline, CDR1 is MNHEY, CDR2 SMNVEV (reference sequence). In DNA, the CDR3 is TGTGCCAGCAGTCCCCTGGGAGCGGGAGGGTACGAGCAGTACTTC. Translation: CASSPLGAGGYEQYF.

The rearrangement links TRBV9 to TRBJ2-3, with D possibly TRBD2 on 6 matching bases. This CDR3 has 14 amino acids. V was clipped by 0 bases and J by 6 bases, with 11 bases between them. Germline assignment: CDR1 SGDLS and CDR2 YYNGEE. This chain's CDR3 is CASSVAGEVDTQYF. DNA for the CDR3: TGTGCCAGCAGCGTAGCGGGAGAGGTGGATACGCAGTATTTT.

This clone was observed a handful of times. The gene calls are TRBV2 and TRBJ1-5; D gene ambiguous. With 3 bases removed from V and 6 bases from J, the gap between germline ends came to 6 bases. The CDR3 is 12 amino acids. Germline V gene sequence: CDR1 SNHLY, CDR2 FYNNEI. The CDR3 region is CASSDIGQPQHF. Written as DNA, the CDR3 is TGTGCCAGCAGTGATATTGGTCAGCCCCAGCATTTT. Full variable domain (remainder filled in from reference TRBV2 and TRBJ1-5): EPEVTQTPSHQVTQMGQEVILRCVPISNHLYFYWYRQILGQKVEFLVSFYNNEISEKSEIFDDQFSVERPDGSNFTLKIRSTKLEDSAMYFCASSDIGQPQHFGDGTRLSIL.

V usage is TRBV5-6 and J usage is TRBJ1-1; 9 positions agree with TRBD1. With V trimmed by 1 base and J by 3 bases, 7 bases remained unmatched. This CDR3 is 16 amino acids long. CDR1 is SGHDT, CDR2 YYEEEE, per germline. As DNA, the CDR3 is TGTGCCAGCAGCTTGTGGGGACAGGGTCGGGACACTGAAGCTTTCTTT. Translating gives CASSLWGQGRDTEAFF.

About this clone itself: Other nucleotide sequences in the sample specify the same CDR3. The chain employs TRBV30 and TRBJ2-7, with D unresolved. The germline V and J ends were trimmed by 2 bases and 3 bases, with 5 bases remaining between them. The CDR3 sequence is 11 residues long. In germline, CDR1 is GTSNPN, CDR2 SVGIG (reference sequence). CDR3 sequence reads: CAWSLDYEQYF. The DNA of the CDR3 is TGTGCCTGGAGTCTTGACTACGAGCAGTACTTC.

This clone was recorded only once. This specimen includes other DNA sequences encoding the same CDR3. The chain is built from TRBV14 and TRBJ1-6; no clear D. The V gene's germline CDR1 is SGHDN and CDR2 FVKESK. V dropped 1 base and J dropped 7 bases, with 5 bases sitting between them. This CDR3 contains 13 residues. The CDR3 here is CASSQGANSPLHF. DNA for the CDR3: TGTGCCAGCAGCCAAGGGGCGAATTCACCCCTCCACTTT. The whole variable domain, remainder taken from reference TRBV14 and TRBJ1-6, is EAGVTQFPSHSVIEKGQTVTLRCDPISGHDNLYWYRRVMGKEIKFLLHFVKESKQDESGMPNNRFLAERTGGTYSTLKVQPAELEDSGVYFCASSQGANSPLHFGNGTRLTVT.

The rearrangement links TRBV27 to TRBJ2-3; 7 bases align to TRBD2. CDR1 and CDR2 from the germline V gene are MNHEY and SMNVEV (reference sequence). The V and J ends lost 4 bases and 10 bases, in that order; junction bases with no gene match: 14. The CDR3 is 15 residues long. CDR3 sequence reads: CASSSRDYSSLSQYF. CDR3 bases: TGTGCCAGCAGTTCCCGGGACTATTCTTCTTTGTCGCAGTATTTT.

The gene calls are TRBV6-6 and TRBJ1-1; D gene uncertain. With 5 bases removed from V and 9 bases from J, the gap between germline ends came to 10 bases. The CDR3 has 11 residues. Per germline, CDR1 MNHNY and CDR2 SVGAGI (reference sequence). CDR3 sequence reads: CASSAGLQAFF. The CDR3, as DNA: TGTGCCAGCAGTGCCGGACTCCAAGCTTTCTTT.

V usage is TRBV7-2 and J usage is TRBJ2-7; TRBD2 matches at 8 bases. In germline, CDR1 is SGHTA, CDR2 FQGNSA. V was pared by 4 bases and J by 0 bases, with 11 bases of the junction left unmatched. CDR3 size: 17 residues. The CDR3 DNA follows: TGTGCCAGCAGCTCCCCCCCAGATGCGGGGGGCTCCTACGAGCAGTACTTC. This gives the protein CASSSPPDAGGSYEQYF.

The chain uses TRBV5-1 and TRBJ2-1; 9 bases align to TRBD2. Germline V gene data show CDR1 as SGHRS and CDR2 as YFSETQ. CDR3 size: 18 residues. V lost 0 bases, J lost 5 bases, and 12 bases stayed unmatched. CDR3 DNA: TGCGCCAGCAGCTTGGAGGGCTCGGCGGGAGGGCCGAACAATGAGCAGTTCTTC. Its translation: CASSLEGSAGGPNNEQFF. The entire variable domain, with the rest obtained from reference TRBV5-1 and TRBJ2-1, is as follows: KAGVTQTPRYLIKTRGQQVTLSCSPISGHRSVSWYQQTPGQGLQFLFEYFSETQRNKGNFPGRFSGRQFSNSRSEMNVSTLELGDSALYLCASSLEGSAGGPNNEQFFGPGTRLTVL.

The chain links TRBV27 to TRBJ2-7, with 7 positions matching TRBD2. The V gene end was trimmed by 6 bases and the J gene end by 3 bases; junction bases not matched to a gene: 11. CDR1 is MNHEY and CDR2 is SMNVEV in the germline V gene (reference sequence). CDR3 length equals 15 residues. In DNA, the CDR3 is TGTGCCAGCAGGACGGGCGGGAGTGTTAGCTACGAGCAGTACTTC. Protein product: CASRTGGSVSYEQYF.

Comments on this clone: At one end the junction does not follow the germline gene, possibly because of a read error. The V call is TRBV7-7, the J call TRBJ2-1; D unclear. Germline assignment: CDR1 SSHAT and CDR2 FNYEAQ (reference sequence). The CDR3 runs 14 residues. The DNA for the CDR3 is TGTGCTAGCAGCTTAAGGGCAGGTTTCGATGAGCAGTTCTTC. This codes for CASSLRAGFDEQFF.

The chain employs TRBV10-2 and TRBJ2-4; 9 bases are shared with TRBD1. The CDR3 sequence is 13 residues long. Germline trimming cut 8 bases from V and 5 bases from J; bases unmatched to any gene: 4. Germline CDR1 reads WSHSY; CDR2 reads SAAADI. CDR3 DNA sequence: TGCGCCAGCGGATGGACAGGGGAAAACATTCAGTACTTC. Translation gives CASGWTGENIQYF.

The chain is built from TRBV4-2 and TRBJ2-3, with 11 bases aligning to TRBD2. J lost 6 bases, V lost 3 bases, and 5 bases had no gene match. The CDR3 runs 15 residues. The germline gives CDR1 LGHNA, CDR2 YNFKEQ. CDR3 residues: CASSQLAGGQDTQYF. In nucleotides, the CDR3 is TGTGCCAGCAGCCAGTTAGCGGGGGGGCAGGATACGCAGTATTTT.

V and J are TRBV5-6 and TRBJ2-2; D gene uncertain. There are 14 residues in the CDR3. The germline gives CDR1 SGHDT, CDR2 YYEEEE. V lost 0 bases and J 5 bases, leaving 8 bases between the germline ends. The CDR3 reads CASSLGARTGELFF. CDR3 DNA sequence: TGTGCCAGCAGCTTGGGAGCAAGGACCGGGGAGCTGTTTTTT.